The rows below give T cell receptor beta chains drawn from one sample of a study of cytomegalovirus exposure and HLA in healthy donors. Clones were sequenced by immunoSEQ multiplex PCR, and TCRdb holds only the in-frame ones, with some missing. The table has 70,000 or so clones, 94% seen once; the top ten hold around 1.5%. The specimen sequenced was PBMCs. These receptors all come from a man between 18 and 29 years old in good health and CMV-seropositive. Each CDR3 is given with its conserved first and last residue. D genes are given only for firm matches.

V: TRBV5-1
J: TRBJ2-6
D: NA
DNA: TGCGCCAGCACCCCCTCGGAGGGGGCAAGTGGGGCCAACGTCCTGACTTTC
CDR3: CASTPSEGASGANVLTF

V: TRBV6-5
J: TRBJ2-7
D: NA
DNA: TGTGCCACCAGATCCCACGGGGAAGGTGACGAGCAGTACTTC
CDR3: CATRSHGEGDEQYF

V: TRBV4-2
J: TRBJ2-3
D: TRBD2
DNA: TGTGCCAGCAGCCAAGAGGTGGGGGGGGGCACAGATACGCAGTATTTT
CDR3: CASSQEVGGGTDTQYF

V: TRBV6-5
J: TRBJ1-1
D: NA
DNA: TGTGCCAGCAGTTACTCGGGAGAATACACTGAAGCTTTCTTT
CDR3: CASSYSGEYTEAFF

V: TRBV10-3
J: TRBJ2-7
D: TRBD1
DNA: TGTGCCATCCGCCCACAGGGGGGTGACTACGAGCAGTACTTC
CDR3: CAIRPQGGDYEQYF

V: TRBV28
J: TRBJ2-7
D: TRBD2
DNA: TGTGCCAGCCAATATAGCGGGAGAAGCTACGAGCAGTACTTC
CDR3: CASQYSGRSYEQYF

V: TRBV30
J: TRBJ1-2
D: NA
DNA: TGTGCCACCTCCGGGACAACTAACTATGGCTACACCTTC
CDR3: CATSGTTNYGYTF

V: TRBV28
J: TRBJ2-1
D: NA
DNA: TGTGCCAGCAGTTTACTGTCCCCTTTGGCAGGCTCCTACAATGAGCAGTTCTTC
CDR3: CASSLLSPLAGSYNEQFF

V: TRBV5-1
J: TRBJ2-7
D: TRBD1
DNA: TGCGCCAGCAGCTTAGGGACAGGGCAGGTTCCTCCCTACGAGCAGTACTTC
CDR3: CASSLGTGQVPPYEQYF

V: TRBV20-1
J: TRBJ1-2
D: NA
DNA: TGCAGTGCTCCCAGAGAGGTTGGCTACACCTTC
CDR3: CSAPREVGYTF

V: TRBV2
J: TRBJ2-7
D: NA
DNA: TGTGCCAGCACCAGCGCGATGGACAGCTACGAGCAGTACTTC
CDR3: CASTSAMDSYEQYF

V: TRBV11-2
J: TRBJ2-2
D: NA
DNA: TGTGCCAGCAGCTTTGCGGGGATCGCGAACACCGGGGAGCTGTTTTTT
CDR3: CASSFAGIANTGELFF

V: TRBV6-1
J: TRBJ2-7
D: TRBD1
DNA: TGTGCCAGCAGCCGGACAGGGGCCAGCTCCTACGAGCAGTACTTC
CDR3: CASSRTGASSYEQYF

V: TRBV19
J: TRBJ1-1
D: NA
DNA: TGTGCCAGTACCCCCCCCGAGGGCACTGAAGCTTTCTTT
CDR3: CASTPPEGTEAFF

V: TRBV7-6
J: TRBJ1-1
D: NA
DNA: TGTGCCAGCAGCTTAGCTCCGCTACGGGGAGGCACTGAAGCTTTCTTT
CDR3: CASSLAPLRGGTEAFF